The sequence of this T cell receptor beta chain was determined in a study of T cell responses to AZD1222 COVID-19 vaccine. General study results and limits: The donor cohort was predominantly white British with a female majority, and clonal diversity may have been underestimated.

As regards this clone: Its target is unknown.

Between the trimmed V and J ends, which lost 6 bases and 8 bases, there was a span of 9 bases. Germline CDR1 MDHEN, CDR2 SYDVKM. The CDR3 has 11 residues. Using immunoSEQ multiplex PCR, the repertoire was profiled, and TCRdb retains in-frame clones only, with some absent. The data show roughly 100,000 clones, approximately 92% seen once. The TCR sequence derives from an adult who received the AZD1222 COVID-19 vaccine. Sequenced material: peripheral blood, taken 28 days after the second AZD1222 dose. The chain uses TRBV28 and TRBJ2-3; D not resolved. The CDR3 DNA reads as TGTGCCAGCAGCTACCCGGGTACGCAGTATTTT. Protein: CASSYPGTQYF.